This TCR beta chain was obtained from a study of T-cell memory formation after mild COVID-19. This clonotype was found a few times. This CDR3 contains 11 residues. Germline V gene lookup returns CDR1 SGHNT and CDR2 YENEEA. V was cut by 0 bases and J by 11 bases, with 8 bases left in between. Each CDR3 protein gets one entry after TCRdb re-called the 5' RACE reads with MiXCR. The profile shows 150,000 or so distinct CDR3 sequences, roughly 15% of them singletons. This chain uses TRBV11-3 with TRBJ2-7, with D uncertain. The TCR comes from an adult woman who had mild COVID-19 (a few samples of this study predate the infection). Cell type and time point are not known. The sample comprised PBMCs or a T cell subset sorted from them (not recorded which). CDR3 residues: CASSLENRKYF. Written as DNA, the CDR3 is TGTGCCAGCAGCTTAGAGAACCGCAAGTACTTC.